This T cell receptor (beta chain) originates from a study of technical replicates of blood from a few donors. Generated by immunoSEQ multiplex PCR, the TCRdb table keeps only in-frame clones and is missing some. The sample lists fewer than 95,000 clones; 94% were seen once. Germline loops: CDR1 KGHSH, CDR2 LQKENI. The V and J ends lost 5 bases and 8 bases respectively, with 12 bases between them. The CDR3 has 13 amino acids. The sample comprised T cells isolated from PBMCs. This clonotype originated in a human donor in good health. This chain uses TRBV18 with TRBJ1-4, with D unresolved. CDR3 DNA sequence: TGTGCCAGCTCAGCTCCGGGTGAGGAAAAACTGTTTTTT. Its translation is CASSAPGEEKLFF.